These 20 T cell receptor beta chains came from one sample sequenced in a study of a mutant IDH1 vaccine in newly diagnosed glioma. TCRdb keeps only in-frame clones here, not all; method: immunoSEQ multiplex PCR. The sample holds some 57,000 clones; roughly 84% are singletons and the top ten take 4.1%. The antigens for these receptors are not known. Stated time point: week 35, safety follow-up. Vaccinated patients received 300 ug of mutant IDH1 20-mer peptide per dose, with topical imiquimod. Sequencing was performed on PBMCs, taken from a glioma patient whose treatment included an IDH1 peptide vaccine. The receptors were gathered from a woman aged 18-29 years with glioma.

V gene TRBV6-5 combines with J gene TRBJ2-5, with D possibly matching TRBD1 (6 bases). Looked up from germline, CDR1 is MNHEY and CDR2 is SVGAGI. Trimming stripped 7 bases from V and 6 bases from J, with 15 bases between. CDR3 length: 13 residues. The CDR3 loop reads CASTQARGQTQYF. DNA for the CDR3: TGTGCCAGCACCCAGGCCAGGGGCCAGACCCAGTACTTC.

This clone was picked up one time. The V gene is TRBV6-6, the J gene TRBJ2-5, with D unclear. The end of the DNA aligns better with TRBJ2-7, so the J call may be wrong. CDR1 and CDR2 from the germline V gene are MNHNY and SVGAGI (reference sequence). CDR3 length: 13 residues. CDR3 in amino acids: CASSYSEAYEQYF. The CDR3 DNA reads TGTGCCAGCAGTTACTCGGAAGCCTACGAGCAGTACTTC.

This clone was observed once. This chain joins TRBV29-1 and TRBJ2-2; D possibly uses TRBD1 or TRBD2 (6 bases each). V was shortened by 5 bases and J by 6 bases, with 13 bases between the two germline ends. The CDR3 contains 13 residues. CDR1 is SQVTM, CDR2 ANQGSEA, per germline. CDR3 nucleotide sequence: TGCAGCGTTCTGTTGAGGGGGGCCGGGGAGCTGTTTTTT. Translated, it gives CSVLLRGAGELFF.

The rearrangement links TRBV6-6 to TRBJ2-2; D is ambiguous. Germline lookup yields CDR1 MNHNY and CDR2 SVGAGI (reference sequence). The CDR3 length is 12 residues. The V end lost 7 bases, the J end lost 6 bases, and 9 bases lay between the germline ends. CDR3 DNA sequence: TGTGCCAGCACTCCGGGCGCCGGGGAGCTGTTTTTT. Protein: CASTPGAGELFF.

This chain uses TRBV7-9 with TRBJ1-2, with 8 nucleotides matching TRBD1. The CDR3 extends over 14 amino acids. The V segment lost 1 base and the J segment 7 bases; nucleotides outside the gene matches: 5. The V gene's germline CDR1 is SEHNR and CDR2 FQNEAQ (reference sequence). The CDR3 protein is CASSLVSGGSGYTF. Written as DNA, the CDR3 is TGTGCCAGCAGCTTAGTGTCAGGGGGCTCTGGCTACACCTTC.

This CDR3 is CASTGRRNEQFF. CDR3 nucleotide sequence: TGTGCCAGCACCGGACGTCGCAATGAGCAGTTCTTC. V usage is TRBV2 and J usage is TRBJ2-1; no clear D. The V end lost 7 bases, the J end lost 6 bases, and 10 bases lay between the germline ends. The germline CDR1 and CDR2 sequences are SNHLY and FYNNEI. The CDR3 totals 12 residues.

The chain employs TRBV7-9 and TRBJ2-2, with TRBD2 as a possible D gene (6 bases). The CDR3 extends over 16 amino acids. The germline V gene has CDR1 SEHNR and CDR2 FQNEAQ (reference sequence). Trimming removed 5 bases from V and 1 base from J, with 14 bases in between. CDR3 bases: TGTGCCAGCAGCGACTACGGCGGGAAGAACACCGGGGAGCTGTTTTTT. Translating gives CASSDYGGKNTGELFF.

This sequence joins TRBV6-6 and TRBJ2-5, with D possibly TRBD2 on 5 matching bases. The CDR3 contains 14 residues. With 4 bases removed from V and 1 base from J, the gap between germline ends came to 10 bases. Germline V lookup: CDR1 MNHNY, CDR2 SVGAGI (reference sequence). The CDR3 spells CASSLSGGQETQYF. CDR3 sequence (DNA): TGTGCCAGCAGTTTATCCGGAGGCCAAGAGACCCAGTACTTC.

This chain links TRBV5-1 with TRBJ2-7, with D maybe TRBD2 (6 bases). The CDR3 is 16 residues long. Germline V gene sequence: CDR1 SGHRS, CDR2 YFSETQ. Trimming shortened V by 0 bases and J by 3 bases, and 16 bases separated the two germline ends. This CDR3 is CASSLGVGGMVYEQYF. The CDR3 coding sequence is TGCGCCAGCAGCTTGGGTGTTGGAGGGATGGTCTACGAGCAGTACTTC.

The gene calls are TRBV5-4 and TRBJ2-3; unclear D gene. Germline V CDR1 and CDR2: SGHNT, YYREEE (reference sequence). This CDR3 region has 13 residues. The V and J ends lost 4 bases and 5 bases respectively, with 11 bases between them. Here the CDR3 DNA reads TGTGCCAGCAGCCCGCCGGAAGGAGATACGCAGTATTTT. Translated, it gives CASSPPEGDTQYF. The full variable domain, completed using reference TRBV5-4 and TRBJ2-3, is ETGVTQSPTHLIKTRGQQVTLRCSSQSGHNTVSWYQQALGQGPQFIFQYYREEENGRGNFPPRFSGLQFPNYSSELNVNALELDDSALYLCASSPPEGDTQYFGPGTRLTVL.

This clone appeared once. V gene TRBV6-5 combines with J gene TRBJ2-7; 7 bases match TRBD1. The CDR3 extends over 16 amino acids. Germline V gene lookup returns CDR1 MNHEY and CDR2 SVGAGI. Germline trimming cut 0 bases from V and 4 bases from J; bases unmatched to any gene: 9. The CDR3 is CASSYSRQGIPYEQYF. The CDR3 coding sequence is TGTGCCAGCAGTTACTCCCGACAGGGAATCCCTTACGAGCAGTACTTC.

J is TRBJ2-7 and V is TRBV6-5; D might be TRBD1 (6 bases). V dropped 0 bases and J dropped 2 bases, with 8 bases sitting between them. Germline-derived CDR1 and CDR2 are MNHEY and SVGAGI. The CDR3 runs 14 residues. The CDR3 loop is CASSYSTGTYEQYF. The CDR3 nucleotides are TGTGCCAGCAGTTACTCGACAGGAACCTACGAGCAGTACTTC.

The chain uses TRBV11-2 and TRBJ2-3; maybe TRBD1 (6 bases). V was cut by 3 bases and J by 6 bases, with 16 bases left in between. CDR3 length: 15 residues. Germline CDR1 and CDR2: SGHAT and FQNNGV. CDR3 DNA: TGTGCCAGCAGCTTGGGCCCTAACAGGGCGGATACGCAGTATTTT. It translates to CASSLGPNRADTQYF.

The V and J genes are TRBV7-2 and TRBJ1-3; 7 bases are a match to TRBD1. The CDR3 consists of 15 residues. V gave up 5 bases and J gave up 4 bases; unmatched junction bases: 8. Germline V gives CDR1 SGHTA, CDR2 FQGNSA. This CDR3 is CASSRDRADGNTIYF. Here the CDR3 DNA reads TGTGCCAGCAGCCGTGACAGGGCGGACGGAAACACCATATATTTT.

The V and J genes are TRBV10-2 and TRBJ2-5; 11 nucleotides match TRBD2. The J call is uncertain, as TRBJ2-7 better fits the DNA end. The germline CDR1 and CDR2 sequences are WSHSY and SAAADI. This CDR3 comprises 16 residues. CDR3 in DNA: TGCGCCAGCAGTGAGTTTGGGACTAGCGGAACCTACGAGCAGTACTTC. Amino acid sequence: CASSEFGTSGTYEQYF.

The V and J genes are TRBV19 and TRBJ2-7, with D possibly being TRBD2 (6 bases). The CDR3 totals 15 residues. CDR1 LNHDA and CDR2 SQIVND come from the germline V gene (reference sequence). Trimming took 5 bases from V and 0 from J, leaving 14 bases between them. The CDR3, as DNA: TGTGCCAGTAGTTGGGGTAGCGGAAGCTCCTACGAGCAGTACTTC. This translates into CASSWGSGSSYEQYF.

In DNA, the CDR3 is TGTGCCAGTAGTCTGTCCGGGACAGGGGCGATGGCCTCTGGGGCCAACGTCCTGACTTTC. Translation gives CASSLSGTGAMASGANVLTF. This chain connects TRBV19 to TRBJ2-6; 10 bases are shared with TRBD1. Germline CDR1 and CDR2: LNHDA and SQIVND (reference sequence). V was pared by 5 bases and J by 0 bases, with 13 bases of the junction left unmatched. This CDR3 contains 20 residues.

The rearrangement uses TRBV6-5 and TRBJ1-1, with D maybe TRBD1 (6 bases). The V end lost 5 bases, the J end lost 2 bases, and 9 bases lay between the germline ends. In germline, CDR1 is MNHEY, CDR2 SVGAGI. The CDR3 totals 13 residues. CDR3 nucleotides: TGTGCCAGCAGTATACAGGGTAACACTGAAGCTTTCTTT. Its translation: CASSIQGNTEAFF.

This chain connects TRBV10-3 to TRBJ2-1; 7 bases agree with TRBD1. After removal of 4 bases from V and 5 bases from J, the junction contained 5 bases not matched to a gene. This CDR3 has 14 amino acids. Germline CDR1 and CDR2: ENHRY and SYGVKD. In DNA, the CDR3 is TGTGCCATCAGTGGGGGACAGAGTAACAATGAGCAGTTCTTC. It yields the protein CAISGGQSNNEQFF.

This clone was seen more than once but under ten times. CDR3 sequence reads: CSFMTGWTEAFF. For the CDR3, the DNA is TGCAGCTTCATGACAGGCTGGACTGAAGCTTTCTTT. The chain combines TRBV29-1 with TRBJ1-1; a weak D match, TRBD1 (6 bases). The V gene's germline CDR1 is SQVTM and CDR2 ANQGSEA. Trimming stripped 8 bases from V and 5 bases from J, with 15 bases between. CDR3 length: 12 amino acids.